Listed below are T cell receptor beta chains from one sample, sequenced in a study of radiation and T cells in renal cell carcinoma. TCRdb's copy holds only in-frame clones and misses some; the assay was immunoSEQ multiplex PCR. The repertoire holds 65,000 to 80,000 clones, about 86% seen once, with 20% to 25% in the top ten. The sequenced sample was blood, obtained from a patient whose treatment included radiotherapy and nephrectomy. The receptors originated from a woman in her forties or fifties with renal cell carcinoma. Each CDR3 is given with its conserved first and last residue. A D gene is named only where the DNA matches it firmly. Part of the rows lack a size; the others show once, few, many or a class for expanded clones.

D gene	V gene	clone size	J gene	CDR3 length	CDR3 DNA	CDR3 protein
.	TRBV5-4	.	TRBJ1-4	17	TGTGCCAGCAGCTTTTATGTCGACAGAACAACTAATGAAAAACTGTTTTTT	CASSFYVDRTTNEKLFF
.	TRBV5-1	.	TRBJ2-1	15	TGCGCCAGCAGCTTGGACGGAAGCTCCTACAATGAGCAGTTCTTC	CASSLDGSSYNEQFF
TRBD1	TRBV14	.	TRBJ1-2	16	TGTGCCAGCAGCCCCACAGGGGACCTTTGGGACTATGGCTACACCTTC	CASSPTGDLWDYGYTF
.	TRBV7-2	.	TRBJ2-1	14	TGTGCCAGCAGCTTAGCACGGGAGAACAATGAGCAGTTCTTC	CASSLARENNEQFF
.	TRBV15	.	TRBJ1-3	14	TGTGCCACCAGCAGACGACGGGCTGGAAACACCATATATTTT	CATSRRRAGNTIYF
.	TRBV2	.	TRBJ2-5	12	TGTGCCAGCAGGGTTGTTAGGGAGACCCAGTACTTC	CASRVVRETQYF
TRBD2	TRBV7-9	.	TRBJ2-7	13	TGTGCCAGCAGCGGAAGGGAGGGCTACGAGCAGTACTTC	CASSGREGYEQYF
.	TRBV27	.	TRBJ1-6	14	TGTGCCAGCAGTAAACTAGGGGGAGGGAGGCCCCTCCACTTT	CASSKLGGGRPLHF
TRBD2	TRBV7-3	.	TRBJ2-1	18	TGTGCCAGCAGCCCCGCGACTAGCGGGGGGCTGTCCTACAATGAGCAGTTCTTC	CASSPATSGGLSYNEQFF
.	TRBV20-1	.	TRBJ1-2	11	TGCAGTGCTAGGGACTCCCATGGCTACACCTTC	CSARDSHGYTF
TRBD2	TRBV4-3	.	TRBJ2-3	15	TGCGCCAGCAGCCATAGAACTAGCGGCACAGATACGCAGTATTTT	CASSHRTSGTDTQYF
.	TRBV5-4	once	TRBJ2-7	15	TGTGCCAGCTCCGCAGTGGTTGGTCTAGCCAGCCCTCAGTACTTC	CASSAVVGLASPQYF
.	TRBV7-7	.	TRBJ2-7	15	TGTGCTAGCAGCTTAGTAGTACAGAGGAGCTACGAGCAGTACTTC	CASSLVVQRSYEQYF
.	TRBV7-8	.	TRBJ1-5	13	TGTGCCAGCAGCTTGCCAGGGAATCAGCCCCAGCATTTT	CASSLPGNQPQHF
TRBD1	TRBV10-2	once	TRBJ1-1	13	TGCGCCAGCAGTTCCGACAGGGGCACTGAAGCTTTCTTT	CASSSDRGTEAFF
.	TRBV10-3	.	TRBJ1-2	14	TGTGCCATCAGTGGAACTCAGGGGAGGGATGGCTACACCTTC	CAISGTQGRDGYTF
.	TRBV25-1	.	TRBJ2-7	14	TGTGCCAGCAGTGAATCTCTCGACGGTGGGGAGCAGTACTTC	CASSESLDGGEQYF
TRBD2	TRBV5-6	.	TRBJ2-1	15	TGTGCCAGCAGCTTAGAACTAGCGGGGTCCGATGAGCAGTTCTTC	CASSLELAGSDEQFF
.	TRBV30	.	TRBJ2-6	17	TGTGCCTGGGCTGGGGGGGGGCGGGGCTCTGGGGCCAACGTCCTGACTTTC	CAWAGGGRGSGANVLTF
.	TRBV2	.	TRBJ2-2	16	TGTGCCAGCAGTGAAACAGGCCATGGGCTGGCCGGGGAGCTGTTTTTT	CASSETGHGLAGELFF
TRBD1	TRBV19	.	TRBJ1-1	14	TGTGCCAGTAGTATAACCCGGGACAGAACTGAAGCTTTCTTT	CASSITRDRTEAFF
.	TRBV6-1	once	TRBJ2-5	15	TGTGCCAGCAGGAAGGACAGTGAATGGTCTGAGACCCAGTACTTC	CASRKDSEWSETQYF
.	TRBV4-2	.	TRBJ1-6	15	TGTGCCAGCAGCCAAGTTAATGAGGAGAATTCACCCCTCCACTTT	CASSQVNEENSPLHF
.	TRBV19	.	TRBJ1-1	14	TGTGCCAGTAGTATCCAGGGAAGGGGCACTGAAGCTTTCTTT	CASSIQGRGTEAFF
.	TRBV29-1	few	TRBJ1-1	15	TGCAGCGTTGTAAGGACTGAGGCCATGAACACTGAAGCTTTCTTT	CSVVRTEAMNTEAFF
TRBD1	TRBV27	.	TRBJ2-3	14	TGTGCCAGCACTCAGACAGGGCGCCCAGATACGCAGTATTTT	CASTQTGRPDTQYF
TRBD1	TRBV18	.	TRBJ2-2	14	TGTGCCAGCTCACGACAGGGGTACACCGGGGAGCTGTTTTTT	CASSRQGYTGELFF
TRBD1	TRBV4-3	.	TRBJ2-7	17	TGCGCCAGCAGCCAAGATCTTGCCGGGACAGGGATAGTAGAGCAGTACTTC	CASSQDLAGTGIVEQYF
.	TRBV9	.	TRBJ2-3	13	TGTGCCAGCACTCCTGGGGCGGTAGATACGCAGTATTTT	CASTPGAVDTQYF
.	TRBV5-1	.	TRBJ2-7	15	TGCGCCAGCAGCTCCCGGGACACTGGTTCCTACGAGCAGTACTTC	CASSSRDTGSYEQYF
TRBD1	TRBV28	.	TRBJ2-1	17	TGTGCCAGCAGTTTACTCCCGGGACAGGGGGGCCCCATAGGGCAGTTCTTC	CASSLLPGQGGPIGQFF
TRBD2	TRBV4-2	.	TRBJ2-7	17	TGTGCCAGCAGCCAGATCGTGAGCGTAGCGGGAGGCGGCGAGCAGTACTTC	CASSQIVSVAGGGEQYF
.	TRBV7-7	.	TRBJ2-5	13	TGTGCCAGCAGCCGACAGCTCCAAGAGACCCAGTACTTC	CASSRQLQETQYF
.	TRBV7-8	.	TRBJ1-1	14	TGTGCCAGCAGCCCGAGGGGGGGGAGCACTGAAGCTTTCTTT	CASSPRGGSTEAFF
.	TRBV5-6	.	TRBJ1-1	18	TGTGCCAGCAGCTTGGCCTCCTGGATCACACACATGAACACTGAAGCTTTCTTT	CASSLASWITHMNTEAFF
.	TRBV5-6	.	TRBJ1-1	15	TGTGCCAGCAGCTTGGTCGACAGGCTGCGCACTGAAGCTTTCTTT	CASSLVDRLRTEAFF
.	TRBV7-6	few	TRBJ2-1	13	TGTGCCAGCAGCTTAGTCTGGGGGGATGAGCAGTTCTTC	CASSLVWGDEQFF
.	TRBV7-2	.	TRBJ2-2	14	TGTGCCAGCAGCTCTCTAGCTGCCGCCGGGGAGCTGTTTTTT	CASSSLAAAGELFF
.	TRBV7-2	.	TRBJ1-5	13	TGTGCCAGCAGCTTTGAGGGCAATCAGCCCCAGCATTTT	CASSFEGNQPQHF
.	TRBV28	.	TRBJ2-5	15	TGTGCCAGCAGCGCGTTGAGGGGTACCCAAGAGACCCAGTACTTC	CASSALRGTQETQYF
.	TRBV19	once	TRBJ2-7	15	TGTGCCAGTAGTATTGGCCGTCCTAGCTCCTACGAGCAGTACTTC	CASSIGRPSSYEQYF
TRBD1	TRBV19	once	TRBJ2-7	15	TGTGCCAGTAGTTCTCAGGGGGTGAGCTCCTACGAGCAGTACTTC	CASSSQGVSSYEQYF
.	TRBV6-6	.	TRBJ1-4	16	TGTGCCAGCAGCCGACGATTAGAGACAGTTACTGAAAAACTGTTTTTT	CASSRRLETVTEKLFF
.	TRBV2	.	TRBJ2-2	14	TGTGCCAGCAGAGGACGCGTGAACACCGGGGAGCTGTTTTTT	CASRGRVNTGELFF
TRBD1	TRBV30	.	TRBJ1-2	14	TGTGCCTGGACCCGGACAGGGGGGTACTATGGCTACACCTTC	CAWTRTGGYYGYTF
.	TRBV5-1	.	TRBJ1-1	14	TGCGCCAGCGTCCTAAATGGGCCAAGCGGGGAAGCTTTCTTT	CASVLNGPSGEAFF
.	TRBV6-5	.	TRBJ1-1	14	TGTGCCAGCAGTTACGACAGCTCGAACACTGAAGCTTTCTTT	CASSYDSSNTEAFF
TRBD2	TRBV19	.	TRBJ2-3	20	TGTGCCAGTAGTATAGATCTGACTAGCGGGAGTATGGGCCCCACAGATACGCAGTATTTT	CASSIDLTSGSMGPTDTQYF
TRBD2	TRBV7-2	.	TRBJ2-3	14	TGTGCCAGCAGCTTAGGGGGGAGGGAAGATACGCAGTATTTT	CASSLGGREDTQYF
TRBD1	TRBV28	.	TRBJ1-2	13	TGTGCCAGCAGATCGGACAGGAACTATGGCTACACCTTC	CASRSDRNYGYTF
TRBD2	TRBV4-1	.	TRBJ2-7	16	TGCGCCAGCAGCCAAGATAGACTAGCGGGAGGCTGGGAGCAGTACTTC	CASSQDRLAGGWEQYF
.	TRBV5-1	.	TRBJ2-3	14	TGCGCCAGCAGCTTGGGGTCCGGCACAGATACGCAGTATTTT	CASSLGSGTDTQYF
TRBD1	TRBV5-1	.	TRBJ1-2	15	TGCGCCAGCAGCTTGGCGGCAGGGGGCAACTATGGCTACACCTTC	CASSLAAGGNYGYTF